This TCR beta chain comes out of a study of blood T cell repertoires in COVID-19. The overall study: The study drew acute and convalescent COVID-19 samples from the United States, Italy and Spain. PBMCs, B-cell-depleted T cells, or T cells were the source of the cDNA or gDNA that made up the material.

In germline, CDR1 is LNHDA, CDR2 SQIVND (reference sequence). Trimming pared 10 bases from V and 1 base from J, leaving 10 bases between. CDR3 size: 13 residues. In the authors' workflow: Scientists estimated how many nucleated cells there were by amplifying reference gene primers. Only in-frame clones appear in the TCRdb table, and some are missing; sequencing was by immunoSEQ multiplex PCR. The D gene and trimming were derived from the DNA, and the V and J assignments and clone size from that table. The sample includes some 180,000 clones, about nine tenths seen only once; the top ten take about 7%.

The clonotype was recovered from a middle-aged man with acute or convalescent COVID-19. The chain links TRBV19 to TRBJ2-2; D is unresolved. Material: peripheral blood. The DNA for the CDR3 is TGTGCCACTACGAAATTGAACACCGGGGAGCTGTTTTTT. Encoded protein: CATTKLNTGELFF.